A single sample is the source of the 20 T cell receptor beta chains below, sequenced in a study of neurological immune-mediated disorders. One entry per CDR3 protein, called by TCRdb with MiXCR from the 5' RACE reads. The sample consists of around 38,000 distinct CDR3 sequences, 14% of them appearing once. The sequencing sample was made of CD4+ T cells from blood. These receptors were obtained from a woman in her sixties with HTLV-1-associated myelopathy (HAM/TSP).

The J gene is TRBJ2-7, the V gene TRBV29-1; 7 nucleotides line up with TRBD1. Germline V gene lookup returns CDR1 SQVTM and CDR2 ANQGSEA. The length of the CDR3 is 11 residues. V shed 3 bases, J shed 8 bases, and the junction held 4 bases outside the gene matches. CDR3 amino acids: CSVDPGGKQYF. The DNA of the CDR3 is TGCAGCGTTGATCCAGGGGGTAAGCAGTACTTC.

Many counts were recorded for this clonotype. J is TRBJ1-4 and V is TRBV7-9; TRBD1 is a possible D gene (5 bases). Trimming took off 7 bases at V and 8 bases at J, with 17 bases between the two ends. The CDR3 loop spans 14 amino acids. The germline gives CDR1 SEHNR, CDR2 FQNEAQ (reference sequence). In DNA form, the CDR3 reads TGTGCCAGCACCCAATGGGGGGGATCAGAAAAACTGTTTTTT. It encodes CASTQWGGSEKLFF. The full variable domain, completed using reference TRBV7-9 and TRBJ1-4, is DTGVSQNPRHKITKRGQNVTFRCDPISEHNRLYWYRQTLGQGPEFLTYFQNEAQLEKSRLLSDRFSAERPKGSFSTLEIQRTEQGDSAMYLCASTQWGGSEKLFFGSGTQLSVL.

The chain recombines TRBV12-3 or TRBV12-4 with TRBJ2-7; maybe TRBD2 (6 bases). Trimming stripped 8 bases from V and 5 bases from J, with 19 bases between. The CDR3 extends over 14 amino acids. CDR3 DNA sequence: TGTGCCAGCGGAGACCGGGGGTGGTCGAACGAGCAGTACTTC. Its translation is CASGDRGWSNEQYF.

Ten or more counts support this clonotype. This chain links TRBV5-1 with TRBJ2-1; a possible D gene is TRBD1 (6 bases). V gave up 4 bases and J gave up 6 bases, with 23 bases separating them. There are 17 residues in the CDR3. Per the germline V gene, CDR1 is SGHRS and CDR2 is YFSETQ. In nucleotides, the CDR3 is TGCGCCAGCAGCCCAATACTAATGGGGGCTAATTTCAATGAGCAGTTCTTC. It is translated as CASSPILMGANFNEQFF.

This clonotype has at least ten counts. The rearrangement uses TRBV18 and TRBJ1-2; no clear D gene. The CDR3 has 16 residues. The V gene lost 2 bases and the J gene lost 5 bases, with 18 bases spanning the gap. In germline, CDR1 is KGHSH, CDR2 LQKENI. The CDR3 DNA follows: TGTGCCAGCTCACCATTGGAGACACACGGTGGATATGGCTACACCTTC. It codes for CASSPLETHGGYGYTF.

The genes are TRBV20-1 and TRBJ2-3; 12 bases align to TRBD2. Germline V gene sequence: CDR1 DFQATT, CDR2 SNEGSKA (reference sequence). Trimming cost V 4 bases and J 6 bases; bases outside gene matches: 11. The length of the CDR3 is 16 residues. The CDR3 sequence: CSATDPSGGAADTQYF. For the CDR3, the DNA is TGCAGTGCTACCGACCCTAGCGGGGGGGCAGCCGATACGCAGTATTTT.

Ten or more counts support this clonotype. The genes are TRBV5-8 and TRBJ2-2; D may correspond to TRBD1 or TRBD2 (6 bases each). The CDR3 is 14 amino acids. V shed 5 bases and J shed 3 bases, with 11 bases lying between them. Germline V gene lookup returns CDR1 SGHTS and CDR2 YDEGEE. The CDR3, as DNA: TGTGCCAGCAGACCCCGGGGGCACACCGGGGAGCTGTTTTTT. Residues: CASRPRGHTGELFF.

This clonotype was counted at least ten times. The chain uses TRBV7-2 and TRBJ2-2; D is possibly TRBD1 (6 bases). Trimming stripped 5 bases from V and 4 bases from J, with 17 bases between. Germline values: CDR1 SGHTA, CDR2 FQGNSA. The CDR3 runs 16 residues. In nucleotides, the CDR3 is TGTGCCAGCAGCCCAGGGGCTAGCCGCGCCACCGGGGAGCTGTTTTTT. Amino acid sequence: CASSPGASRATGELFF.

The table lists this clonotype with many counts. The chain employs TRBV20-1 and TRBJ1-2; 7 nucleotides agree with TRBD1. This CDR3 is built from 14 residues. Per the germline V gene, CDR1 is DFQATT and CDR2 is SNEGSKA (reference sequence). V trimming: 4 bases; J trimming: 1 base; junction bases outside the gene matches: 6. The CDR3 sequence: CSATGDSSNYGYTF. CDR3 nucleotides: TGCAGTGCTACTGGGGACAGCAGTAACTATGGCTACACCTTC.

The sample holds many counts of this clonotype. The rearrangement links TRBV21-1 to TRBJ2-7; TRBD2 is taken as the D call from the table, unchecked against the DNA. TRBV21-1 is a documented pseudogene. The CDR3 length is 15 residues. The DNA of the CDR3 is TGTGCCAGCAGCAAAGCGCAGGAGGTGTCCTACGAGCAGTACTTC. As protein: CASSKAQEVSYEQYF.

DNA for the CDR3: TGTGCCAGCTCACCACCCAGGGAGTCCTACGAGCAGTACTTC. This sequence encodes CASSPPRESYEQYF. The V call is TRBV18, the J call TRBJ2-7; D tentatively fits TRBD1 or TRBD2 (5 bases each). Germline values: CDR1 KGHSH, CDR2 LQKENI. V shed 0 bases and J shed 1 base, with 7 bases lying between them. The CDR3 has 14 amino acids. Full variable domain (outside the CDR3, taken from reference TRBV18 and TRBJ2-7): NAGVMQNPRHLVRRRGQEARLRCSPMKGHSHVYWYRQLPEEGLKFMVYLQKENIIDESGMPKERFSAEFPKEGPSILRIQQVVRGDSAAYFCASSPPRESYEQYFGPGTRLTVT.

This clonotype occurred many times. This rearrangement joins TRBV5-8 to TRBJ1-6, with a possible D match to TRBD1 (5 bases). CDR3 length: 13 amino acids. From germline, CDR1 is SGHTS and CDR2 YDEGEE. The V gene lost 4 bases and the J gene lost 8 bases, with 10 bases spanning the gap. CDR3 sequence: CASSPRDDSPLHF. The CDR3 DNA sequence: TGTGCCAGCAGCCCCCGGGACGATTCACCCCTCCACTTT.

This clonotype was counted at least ten times. This chain links TRBV20-1 with TRBJ2-3; 9 positions match TRBD2. The V and J ends lost 5 bases and 1 base, in that order; junction bases with no gene match: 7. The CDR3 has 15 amino acids. Germline V gene sequence: CDR1 DFQATT, CDR2 SNEGSKA (reference sequence). The CDR3 bases are TGCAGTGCTCGCCCGGGACTAGCCGGCACAGATACGCAGTATTTT. It encodes CSARPGLAGTDTQYF.

There are many counts of this clonotype. CDR3 in DNA: TGCGCCAGCAGCTTGGATATATCTGGGGCCAACGTCCTGACTTTC. This sequence encodes CASSLDISGANVLTF. This chain uses TRBV5-1 with TRBJ2-6; no reliable D call. The V gene lost 0 bases and the J gene lost 1 base, with 5 bases spanning the gap. The length of the CDR3 is 15 residues. Germline CDR1 and CDR2: SGHRS and YFSETQ.

At least ten counts were recorded for this clonotype. The rearrangement joins TRBV5-1 to TRBJ2-3; possibly TRBD1 or TRBD2 for D (7 bases each). The length of the CDR3 is 16 residues. Germline CDR1 SGHRS, CDR2 YFSETQ. V dropped 1 base and J dropped 1 base, with 13 bases sitting between them. The DNA for the CDR3 is TGCGCCAGCAGCTTGCCCCAGGGGGGGGGCACAGATACGCAGTATTTT. It codes for CASSLPQGGGTDTQYF.

There are many counts of this clonotype. The chain joins TRBV5-6 to TRBJ1-4; 8 bases align to TRBD1. CDR1 is SGHDT, CDR2 YYEEEE, per germline. V gave up 4 bases and J gave up 6 bases; unmatched junction bases: 8. CDR3 length: 15 amino acids. CDR3 DNA sequence: TGTGCCAGCAGCGGAGGGACAGGCAATGATGAAAAACTGTTTTTT. This translates into CASSGGTGNDEKLFF.

This clonotype appeared many times. V and J are TRBV3-1 and TRBJ2-3, with 8 nucleotides matching TRBD2. The CDR3 contains 14 residues. The ends lost 3 bases at V and 4 bases at J; junction bases unmatched: 3. The V gene's germline CDR1 is LGHDT and CDR2 YNNKEL (reference sequence). The CDR3 is CASSQGLVADTQYF. The CDR3 DNA reads as TGTGCCAGCAGCCAGGGACTAGTTGCAGATACGCAGTATTTT.

This clonotype has at least ten counts. CDR3 residues: CSARNLRMNTEAFF. In nucleotides, the CDR3 is TGCAGTGCTAGAAACCTCCGGATGAACACTGAAGCTTTCTTT. The rearrangement joins TRBV20-1 to TRBJ1-1; D is unresolved. This CDR3 is 14 amino acids long. Trimming removed 2 bases at V and 0 bases at J, with 10 bases between. In germline, CDR1 is DFQATT, CDR2 SNEGSKA (reference sequence).

In this sample, this clonotype turned up many times. The CDR3 DNA reads as TGTGCCAGCACTATTAGGGGCTCCAATTCACCCCTCCACTTT. It specifies CASTIRGSNSPLHF. V is TRBV7-9 and J is TRBJ1-6; D is perhaps TRBD1 (5 bases). Germline V CDR1 and CDR2: SEHNR, FQNEAQ (reference sequence). V was clipped by 7 bases and J by 7 bases, with 14 bases between them. The CDR3 is 14 residues long.

This clonotype has a count of ten or more. The genes are TRBV12-3 or TRBV12-4 and TRBJ1-2, with D unclear. Trimming shortened V by 3 bases and J by 7 bases, and 18 bases separated the two germline ends. The CDR3 runs 15 residues. CDR3 residues: CASSFTGGYSSGYTF. CDR3 in DNA: TGTGCCAGCAGTTTCACGGGTGGCTATTCAAGTGGCTACACCTTC.